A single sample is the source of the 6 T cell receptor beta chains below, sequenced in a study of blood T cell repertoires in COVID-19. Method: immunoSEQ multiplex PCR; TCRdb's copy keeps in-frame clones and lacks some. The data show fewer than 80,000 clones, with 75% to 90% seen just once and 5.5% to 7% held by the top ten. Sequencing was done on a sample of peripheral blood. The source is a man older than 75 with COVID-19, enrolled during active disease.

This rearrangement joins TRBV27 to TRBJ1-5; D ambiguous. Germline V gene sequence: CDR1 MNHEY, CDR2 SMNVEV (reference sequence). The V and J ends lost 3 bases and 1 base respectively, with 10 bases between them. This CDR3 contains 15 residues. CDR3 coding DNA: TGTGCCAGCAGTTTCGAGGGCGCGAGCAATCAGCCCCAGCATTTT. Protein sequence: CASSFEGASNQPQHF.

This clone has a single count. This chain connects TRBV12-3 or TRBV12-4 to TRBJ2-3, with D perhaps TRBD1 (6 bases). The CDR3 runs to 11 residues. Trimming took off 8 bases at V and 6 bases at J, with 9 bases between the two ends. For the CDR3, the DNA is TGTGCCAGCTCTCAGGGGGATACGCAGTATTTT. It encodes CASSQGDTQYF.

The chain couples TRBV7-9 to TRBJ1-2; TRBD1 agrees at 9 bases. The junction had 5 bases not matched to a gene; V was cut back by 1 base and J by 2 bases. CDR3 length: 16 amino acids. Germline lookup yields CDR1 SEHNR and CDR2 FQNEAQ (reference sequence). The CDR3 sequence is CASSLEGDRVNYGYTF. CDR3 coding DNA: TGTGCCAGCAGCTTAGAAGGGGACAGGGTCAACTATGGCTACACCTTC.

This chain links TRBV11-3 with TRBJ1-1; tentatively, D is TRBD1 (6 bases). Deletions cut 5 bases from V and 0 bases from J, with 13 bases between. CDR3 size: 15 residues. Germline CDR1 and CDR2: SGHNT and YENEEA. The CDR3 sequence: CASSTGQKMNTEAFF. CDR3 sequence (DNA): TGTGCCAGCAGCACCGGACAGAAAATGAACACTGAAGCTTTCTTT.

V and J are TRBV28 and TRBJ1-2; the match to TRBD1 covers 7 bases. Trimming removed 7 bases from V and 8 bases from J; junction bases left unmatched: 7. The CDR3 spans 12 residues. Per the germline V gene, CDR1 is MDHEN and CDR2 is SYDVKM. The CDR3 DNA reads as TGTGCCAGCACCATGACAGGGTACGGCTACACCTTC. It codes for CASTMTGYGYTF.

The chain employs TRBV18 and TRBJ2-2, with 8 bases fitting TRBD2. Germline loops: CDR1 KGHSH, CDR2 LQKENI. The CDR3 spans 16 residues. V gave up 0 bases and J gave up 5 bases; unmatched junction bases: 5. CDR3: CASSPPSGGATGELFF. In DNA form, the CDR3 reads TGTGCCAGCTCACCACCCTCCGGGGGGGCGACCGGGGAGCTGTTTTTT.